Following are 27 T cell receptor beta chains from one sample sequenced in a study of shared clonotypes between healthy human individuals. The data were produced by immunoSEQ multiplex PCR, yet TCRdb's version contains in-frame clones alone and is incomplete. This sample carries 2 million to 3 million clones, 80% to 95% of them seen once, and the ten largest clones take about 0.38%. Sequenced sample: naive CD4+ T cells from PBMCs. Subset specified: CD45RA+ positively selected. These receptors originate from a man younger than 35 in good health. Some clones in this sample may be carry-over from other donors' samples.

This clone was observed once. This sequence joins TRBV2 and TRBJ2-3, with 11 bases fitting TRBD2. Germline-derived CDR1 and CDR2 are SNHLY and FYNNEI. V was clipped by 8 bases and J by 6 bases; unmatched bases: 7. The CDR3 covers 14 residues. In nucleotides, the CDR3 is TGTGCCAGCGGCCCGTCTAGCGGGAGGGATACGCAGTATTTT. The encoded protein is CASGPSSGRDTQYF.

To note about this clone: This specimen includes other DNA sequences encoding the same CDR3. The J gene is TRBJ1-3, the V gene TRBV30, with D hard to call. Trimming stripped 4 bases from V and 0 bases from J, with 4 bases between. In germline, CDR1 is GTSNPN, CDR2 SVGIG (reference sequence). The CDR3 contains 12 residues. The CDR3 DNA reads as TGTGCCTGGACAGTCTCTGGAAACACCATATATTTT. Translating gives CAWTVSGNTIYF.

The chain employs TRBV10-3 and TRBJ2-7; 10 positions match TRBD2. The CDR3 totals 15 residues. The J segment lost 4 bases and the V segment lost 2 bases, leaving 5 bases of the junction unmatched. CDR1 and CDR2 from the germline V gene are ENHRY and SYGVKD. CDR3 protein: CAISEGLAGVYEQYF. DNA of the CDR3: TGTGCCATCAGTGAGGGGCTAGCGGGAGTTTACGAGCAGTACTTC.

The V and J genes are TRBV19 and TRBJ2-1; D perhaps matches TRBD1 (6 bases). The CDR3 contains 14 residues. With 1 base removed from V and 6 bases from J, the gap between germline ends came to 10 bases. Germline V gene sequence: CDR1 LNHDA, CDR2 SQIVND (reference sequence). The CDR3 DNA reads TGTGCCAGTAGTATAGTAGACAGGCCCAATGAGCAGTTCTTC. Translating gives CASSIVDRPNEQFF.

The V call is TRBV6-1, the J call TRBJ2-7; D may be TRBD1 (5 bases). V was clipped by 4 bases and J by 2 bases, with 12 bases between them. Germline V gives CDR1 MNHNS, CDR2 SASEGT. This CDR3 region has 14 residues. The CDR3, as DNA: TGTGCCAGCAGTGTGGGCAGGGCCACCTACGAGCAGTACTTC. Its protein is CASSVGRATYEQYF.

V is TRBV27 and J is TRBJ2-5, with TRBD1 identical over 7 bases. Germline lookup yields CDR1 MNHEY and CDR2 SMNVEV (reference sequence). The CDR3 is 15 amino acids. The V gene end was trimmed by 5 bases and the J gene end by 5 bases; junction bases not matched to a gene: 11. CDR3 DNA: TGTGCCAGCAGTATAAGACAGGGCCTTGGGGAGACCCAGTACTTC. As protein: CASSIRQGLGETQYF.

Regarding this clone: This sample includes further DNA sequences coding for the same CDR3. V gene TRBV5-1 combines with J gene TRBJ2-6; the D is unclear. V shed 7 bases and J shed 0 bases, with 11 bases lying between them. The CDR3 consists of 15 residues. Germline V CDR1 and CDR2: SGHRS, YFSETQ. CDR3 loop: CASSLVGSGANVLTF. The CDR3 region has the DNA TGCGCCAGCTCCTTGGTAGGCTCTGGGGCCAACGTCCTGACTTTC.

The chain employs TRBV5-1 and TRBJ2-3, with 14 bases lining up with TRBD2. The CDR3 is 17 amino acids. CDR1 and CDR2 (germline): SGHRS, YFSETQ. Trimming at V came to 4 bases and at J to 2 bases, leaving 6 bases not matched to a gene. CDR3 in DNA: TGCGCCAGCAGCCCCCGGACTAGCGGGAGGTTCACAGATACGCAGTATTTT. This codes for CASSPRTSGRFTDTQYF.

The table lists this clone with a count of one. The J gene is TRBJ1-2, the V gene TRBV19; 9 bases align to TRBD1. The CDR3 covers 16 residues. Germline-derived CDR1 and CDR2 are LNHDA and SQIVND (reference sequence). Trimming removed 5 bases from V and 4 bases from J; junction bases left unmatched: 11. In DNA, the CDR3 is TGTGCCAGTAGTCTTATCCGGGACAGGGTAATCTATGGCTACACCTTC. Encoded protein: CASSLIRDRVIYGYTF.

The rearrangement joins TRBV7-9 to TRBJ2-3, with 8 bases aligning to TRBD1. V trimming: 6 bases; J trimming: 6 bases; junction bases outside the gene matches: 2. Germline-derived CDR1 and CDR2 are SEHNR and FQNEAQ (reference sequence). The CDR3 totals 12 residues. The CDR3 DNA sequence: TGTGCCAGCAGACGGACAGGGGATACGCAGTATTTT. The encoded protein is CASRRTGDTQYF.

V usage is TRBV28 and J usage is TRBJ1-5, with a weak D call TRBD1 (6 bases). CDR3 length equals 15 residues. Trimming left V 5 bases short and J 0 bases short, with 11 bases between. Germline-derived CDR1 and CDR2 are MDHEN and SYDVKM. The CDR3 sequence is CASSPWDNSNQPQHF. CDR3 bases: TGTGCCAGCAGTCCTTGGGACAATAGCAATCAGCCCCAGCATTTT.

The chain uses TRBV7-9 and TRBJ2-3; TRBD2 is a possible D gene (6 bases). The CDR3 contains 16 residues. Trimming left V 3 bases short and J 1 base short, with 14 bases between. In germline, CDR1 is SEHNR, CDR2 FQNEAQ (reference sequence). The CDR3 coding sequence is TGTGCCAGCAGCTTGGCGGCAGGCGGGGGCACAGATACGCAGTATTTT. Its protein product is CASSLAAGGGTDTQYF.

The chain carries TRBV10-3 and TRBJ2-3; the D is unclear. The CDR3 sequence is 18 residues long. V lost 6 bases, J lost 2 bases, and 24 bases lay in between. Germline V gene sequence: CDR1 ENHRY, CDR2 SYGVKD. CDR3 DNA: TGTGCCATCAGGACGCCCCCGGGCAGATTTATGAACACAGATACGCAGTATTTT. Translating it yields CAIRTPPGRFMNTDTQYF.

The DNA of the CDR3 is TGTGCCAGCAGTTACTCGTTCCGGGGAGATACGCAGTATTTT. This codes for CASSYSFRGDTQYF. The V and J genes are TRBV6-5 and TRBJ2-3, with D possibly TRBD2 on 5 matching bases. CDR1 is MNHEY, CDR2 SVGAGI, per germline. Trimming shortened V by 0 bases and J by 5 bases, and 9 bases separated the two germline ends. This CDR3 comprises 14 residues.

The rearrangement links TRBV6-5 to TRBJ2-1; D remains ambiguous. The CDR3 is 11 residues long. Looked up from germline, CDR1 is MNHEY and CDR2 is SVGAGI. V lost 2 bases to trimming and J lost 8 bases, with 4 bases between them. DNA for the CDR3: TGTGCCAGCAGTTACATGGATGAGCAGTTCTTC. Amino acids: CASSYMDEQFF.

CDR3 sequence reads: CASSDPGTGGNEQFF. The CDR3 nucleotides read TGTGCCAGCAGTGACCCCGGGACAGGGGGCAATGAGCAGTTCTTC. J is TRBJ2-1 and V is TRBV6-1; the match to TRBD1 covers 11 bases. The CDR3 is 15 amino acids. The germline gives CDR1 MNHNS, CDR2 SASEGT. Germline trimming cut 3 bases from V and 6 bases from J; bases unmatched to any gene: 4.

This chain joins TRBV19 and TRBJ2-3; D remains unclear. Deletions cut 8 bases from V and 6 bases from J, with 18 bases between. The CDR3 is made up of 14 amino acids. CDR1 and CDR2 (germline): LNHDA, SQIVND (reference sequence). DNA of the CDR3: TGTGCCAGTTCTACCTCGGTCATTCAGGATACGCAGTATTTT. It yields the protein CASSTSVIQDTQYF.

The chain recombines TRBV9 with TRBJ2-1; the D gene is possibly TRBD2 (6 bases). Between the trimmed V and J ends, which lost 2 bases and 4 bases, there was a span of 13 bases. Germline loops: CDR1 SGDLS, CDR2 YYNGEE. The CDR3 contains 15 residues. CDR3 nucleotides: TGTGCCAGCAGCGTTGTAGGTAGCGGATACAATGAGCAGTTCTTC. Encoded protein: CASSVVGSGYNEQFF.

The rearrangement links TRBV6-5 to TRBJ2-5; TRBD2 might be the D (5 bases). The CDR3 runs 13 residues. The germline V gene has CDR1 MNHEY and CDR2 SVGAGI. V was cut by 2 bases and J by 1 base, with 5 bases left in between. The CDR3 DNA is TGTGCCAGCAGTTACGGGAGCCAAGAGACCCAGTACTTC. Translating it yields CASSYGSQETQYF.

The chain is built from TRBV10-3 and TRBJ1-6, with D hard to call. CDR3 size: 12 residues. The V end lost 6 bases, the J end lost 8 bases, and 8 bases lay between the germline ends. Germline CDR1 reads ENHRY; CDR2 reads SYGVKD. DNA for the CDR3: TGTGCCATCAGCGGGGAAGATTCACCCCTCCACTTT. Translation: CAISGEDSPLHF.

The chain's CDR3 is CATSRGPSGDSYGYTF. Written as DNA, the CDR3 is TGTGCCACCAGCAGAGGCCCATCGGGCGATAGCTATGGCTACACCTTC. The chain carries TRBV15 and TRBJ1-2; D not certain. Trimming pared 1 base from V and 4 bases from J, leaving 16 bases between. The CDR3 is made up of 16 amino acids. The germline V gene has CDR1 LNHNV and CDR2 YYDKDF (reference sequence).

V and J are TRBV7-2 and TRBJ2-3, with D perhaps TRBD2 (6 bases). V was pared by 5 bases and J by 4 bases, with 22 bases between. From germline, CDR1 is SGHTA and CDR2 FQGNSA. CDR3 length: 17 residues. The CDR3 bases are TGTGCCAGCAGCCTACCCTCCGGCGGGACGCCTCCAGATACGCAGTATTTT. Translation gives CASSLPSGGTPPDTQYF.

The V gene is TRBV7-3, the J gene TRBJ2-2, with TRBD2 matching over 12 bases. Germline CDR1 SGHTA, CDR2 FQGTGA. The CDR3 length is 17 residues. Trimming took 2 bases from V and 6 from J; bases not matched to a gene: 7. The CDR3 is CASSLELAGGQAGELFF. Here the CDR3 DNA reads TGTGCCAGCAGCTTAGAACTAGCGGGAGGCCAGGCCGGGGAGCTGTTTTTT.

The J gene is TRBJ2-1, the V gene TRBV7-8; TRBD2 matches 10 bases. The CDR3 extends over 15 amino acids. Germline trimming cut 5 bases from V and 8 bases from J; bases unmatched to any gene: 9. Germline CDR1 is SGHVS and CDR2 is FQNEAQ. The CDR3 bases are TGTGCCAGCAGCATACTAGCGGGGACTATATATGAGCAGTTCTTC. It encodes CASSILAGTIYEQFF.

The J gene is TRBJ2-2, the V gene TRBV15, with D possibly TRBD2 on 7 matching bases. Germline-derived CDR1 and CDR2 are LNHNV and YYDKDF (reference sequence). The CDR3 runs to 15 residues. Trimming removed 6 bases at V and 0 bases at J, with 11 bases between. CDR3 bases: TGTGCCACCAGTGGGGGGGCCTCGAACACCGGGGAGCTGTTTTTT. Its protein product is CATSGGASNTGELFF.

The gene calls are TRBV29-1 and TRBJ2-7; tentatively, D is TRBD1 (5 bases). CDR3 size: 15 residues. The V end lost 1 base, the J end lost 6 bases, and 19 bases lay between the germline ends. Per germline, CDR1 SQVTM and CDR2 ANQGSEA. The CDR3 coding sequence is TGCAGCGTTGAAGGGGGCGAACAGGCTCCAGGCGAGCAGTACTTC. Its translation: CSVEGGEQAPGEQYF.

Concerning this clone itself: This sample includes further DNA sequences coding for the same CDR3. CDR3: CASSLGLAGVGEQYF. The DNA for the CDR3 is TGTGCCAGCAGCTTAGGACTAGCGGGAGTGGGTGAGCAGTACTTC. The chain combines TRBV7-2 with TRBJ2-7; TRBD2 matches at 12 bases. Trimming removed 1 base from V and 7 bases from J; junction bases left unmatched: 5. Germline V gene data show CDR1 as SGHTA and CDR2 as FQGNSA. The CDR3 spans 15 residues.